The entry below describes one T cell receptor beta chain. From the RT-PCR reads, TCRdb called clonotypes with MiXCR, one entry per CDR3 protein. The data hold roughly 940,000 distinct CDR3 sequences, with about a sixth observed a single time. This specimen comes from a study of patients and donors after allogeneic stem cell transplantation. The germline V gene has CDR1 KGHDR and CDR2 SFDVKD. The CDR3 has 16 residues. V shed 4 bases, J shed 2 bases, and the junction held 5 bases outside the gene matches. The V call is TRBV24-1, the J call TRBJ2-1; TRBD1 aligns across 9 bases. The sequencing input was blood, either unsorted or a sorted T cell fraction (not recorded which). This clonotype was obtained from a human donor who was either an allogeneic HSCT recipient or a stem cell or donor lymphocyte infusion donor (not recorded which). It is not recorded whose cells these are; they may come from a transplant donor. CDR3: CATSDQGQGAYNEQFF. CDR3 coding DNA: TGTGCCACCAGTGACCAGGGACAGGGAGCCTACAATGAGCAGTTCTTC.